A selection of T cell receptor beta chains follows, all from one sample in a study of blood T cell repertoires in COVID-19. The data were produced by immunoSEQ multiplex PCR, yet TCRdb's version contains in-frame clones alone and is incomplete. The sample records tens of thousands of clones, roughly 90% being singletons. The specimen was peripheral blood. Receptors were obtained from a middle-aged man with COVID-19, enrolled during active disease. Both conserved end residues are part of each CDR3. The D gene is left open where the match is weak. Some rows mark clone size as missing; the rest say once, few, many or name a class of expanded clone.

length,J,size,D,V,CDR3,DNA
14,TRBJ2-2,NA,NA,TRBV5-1,CASSLTSITGELFF,TGCGCCAGCAGCCTAACCTCAATTACCGGGGAGCTGTTTTTT
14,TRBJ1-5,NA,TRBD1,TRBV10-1,CASSVGTGDQPQHF,TGCGCCAGCTCGGTGGGGACAGGGGATCAGCCCCAGCATTTT
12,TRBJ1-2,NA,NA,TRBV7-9,CASGESNYGYTF,TGTGCCAGCGGGGAGTCTAACTATGGCTACACCTTC
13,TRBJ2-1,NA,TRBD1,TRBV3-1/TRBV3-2,CATRGQGYNEQFF,TGTGCCACCAGGGGACAGGGGTACAATGAGCAGTTCTTC
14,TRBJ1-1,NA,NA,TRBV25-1,CASIGLLGDTEAFF,TGTGCCAGCATTGGACTCCTCGGGGACACTGAAGCTTTCTTT
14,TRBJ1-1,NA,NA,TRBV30,CAWSFRFGGTEAFF,TGTGCCTGGAGTTTTAGATTTGGCGGGACTGAAGCTTTCTTT
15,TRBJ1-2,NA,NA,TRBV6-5,CASRWGGAQGYGYTF,TGTGCCAGCAGATGGGGGGGGGCGCAGGGCTATGGCTACACCTTC
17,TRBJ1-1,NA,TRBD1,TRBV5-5,CASSLIGLQTGGTEAFF,TGTGCCAGCAGCTTGATCGGACTACAAACAGGGGGCACTGAAGCTTTCTTT
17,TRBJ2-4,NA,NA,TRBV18,CASSPTQITVSKNIQYF,TGTGCCAGCTCACCAACGCAAATAACAGTTTCCAAAAACATTCAGTACTTC
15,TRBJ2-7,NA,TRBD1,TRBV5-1,CASSGGAGTEYEQYF,TGCGCCAGCAGCGGGGGCGCCGGGACAGAGTACGAGCAGTACTTC
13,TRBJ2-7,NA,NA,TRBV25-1,CASYDTNSYEQYF,TGTGCCAGCTACGACACCAACTCCTACGAGCAGTACTTC
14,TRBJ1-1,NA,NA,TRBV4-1,CASHPHIRSTEAFF,TGCGCCAGCCACCCACACATTAGGAGCACTGAAGCTTTCTTT
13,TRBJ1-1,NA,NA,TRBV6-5,CASRETVNTEAFF,TGTGCCAGCAGGGAGACAGTGAACACTGAAGCTTTCTTT
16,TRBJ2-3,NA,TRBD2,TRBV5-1,CASSAGLAGGTDTQYF,TGCGCCAGCAGCGCCGGACTAGCGGGGGGCACAGATACGCAGTATTTT
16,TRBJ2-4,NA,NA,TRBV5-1,CASSPQGQGGGNIQYF,TGCGCCAGCAGCCCTCAGGGGCAGGGCGGAGGAAACATTCAGTACTTC
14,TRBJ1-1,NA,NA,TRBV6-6,CASSPTGRGTEAFF,TGTGCCAGCAGTCCCACAGGTCGTGGCACTGAAGCTTTCTTT
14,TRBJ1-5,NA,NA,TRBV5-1,CASSPDSGNQPQHF,TGCGCCAGCAGCCCGGACAGCGGTAATCAGCCCCAGCATTTT
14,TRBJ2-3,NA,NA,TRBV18,CASSRWGLTDTQYF,TGTGCCAGCTCACGGTGGGGCCTCACAGATACGCAGTATTTT
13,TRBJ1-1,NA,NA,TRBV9,CASSAYREPEAFF,TGTGCCAGCAGCGCCTACAGGGAACCGGAAGCTTTCTTT
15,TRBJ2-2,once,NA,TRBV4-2,CASSQRDTNTGELFF,TGTGCCAGCAGCCAAAGGGACACAAACACCGGGGAGCTGTTTTTT
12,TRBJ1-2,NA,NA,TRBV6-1,CASSDSFYGYTF,TGTGCCAGCAGTGATAGCTTCTATGGCTACACCTTC
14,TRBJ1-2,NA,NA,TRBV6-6,CASSYDRSGGGYTF,TGTGCCAGCAGTTACGATCGTAGCGGGGGTGGCTACACCTTC
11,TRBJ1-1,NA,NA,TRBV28,CASSLPSRAFF,TGTGCCAGCAGTCTCCCGTCCCGGGCTTTCTTT
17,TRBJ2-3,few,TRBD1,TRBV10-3,CAISESSAGTEKDTQYF,TGTGCCATCAGTGAGTCCTCGGCCGGGACAGAAAAAGATACGCAGTATTTT
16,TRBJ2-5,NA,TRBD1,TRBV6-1,CASSGQGAVGQETQYF,TGTGCCAGCAGTGGCCAGGGGGCGGTAGGTCAAGAGACCCAGTACTTC
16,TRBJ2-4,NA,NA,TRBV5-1,CASSLGALAGANIQYF,TGCGCCAGCAGCTTGGGAGCATTAGCAGGGGCAAACATTCAGTACTTC
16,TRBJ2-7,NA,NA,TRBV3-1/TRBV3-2,CASSQEGRTGAYEQYF,TGTGCCAGCAGCCAAGAAGGTCGGACGGGGGCCTACGAGCAGTACTTC
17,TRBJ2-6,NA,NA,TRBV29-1,CSVIGGSRSSGANVLTF,TGCAGCGTCATCGGAGGGTCACGATCCTCTGGGGCCAACGTCCTGACTTTC
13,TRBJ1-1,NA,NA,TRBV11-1,CASSLGGETEAFF,TGTGCCAGCAGCTTGGGGGGGGAAACTGAAGCTTTCTTT
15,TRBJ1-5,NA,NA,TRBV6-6,CASSSKQGSNQPQHF,TGTGCCAGCAGTTCGAAACAGGGTAGCAATCAGCCCCAGCATTTT
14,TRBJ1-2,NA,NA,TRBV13,CASRAGLGNYGYTF,TGTGCCAGCAGGGCAGGGTTGGGGAACTATGGCTACACCTTC
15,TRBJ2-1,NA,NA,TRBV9,CASSPQKTSYNEQFF,TGTGCCAGCAGCCCCCAGAAAACCTCCTACAATGAGCAGTTCTTC
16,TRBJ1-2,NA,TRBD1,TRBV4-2,CASSQDPKTGGYGYTF,TGTGCCAGCAGCCAAGATCCAAAGACAGGGGGCTATGGCTACACCTTC
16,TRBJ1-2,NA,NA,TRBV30,CAWSVIGENVNYGYTF,TGTGCCTGGAGTGTAATCGGTGAGAACGTAAACTATGGCTACACCTTC
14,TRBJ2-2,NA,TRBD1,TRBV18,CASSPEGAPGELFF,TGTGCCAGCTCACCAGAGGGGGCCCCCGGGGAGCTGTTTTTT
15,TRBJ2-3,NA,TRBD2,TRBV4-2,CASSQVSGGGFTQYF,TGTGCCAGCAGCCAAGTTAGCGGGGGTGGGTTTACGCAGTATTTT
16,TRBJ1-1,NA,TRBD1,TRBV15,CATSKTGGPATTEAFF,TGTGCCACCAGCAAAACAGGGGGACCCGCGACCACTGAAGCTTTCTTT
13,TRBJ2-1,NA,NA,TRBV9,CASSETVYNEQFF,TGTGCCAGCAGCGAAACAGTCTACAATGAGCAGTTCTTC
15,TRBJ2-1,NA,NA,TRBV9,CASSSGVLTYNEQFF,TGTGCCAGCAGCTCCGGGGTATTAACCTACAATGAGCAGTTCTTC
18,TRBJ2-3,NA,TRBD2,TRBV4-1,CASSQEEGKRGFTDTQYF,TGCGCCAGCAGCCAAGAGGAGGGGAAGCGGGGGTTCACAGATACGCAGTATTTT
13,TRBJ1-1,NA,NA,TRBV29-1,CSVQGLMNTEAFF,TGCAGCGTTCAGGGACTGATGAACACTGAAGCTTTCTTT
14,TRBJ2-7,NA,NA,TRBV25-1,CASSEYLYYYEQYF,TGTGCCAGCAGTGAATACCTGTACTACTACGAGCAGTACTTC
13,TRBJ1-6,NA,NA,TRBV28,CASNELNNSPLHF,TGTGCCAGCAACGAACTAAATAATTCACCCCTCCACTTT
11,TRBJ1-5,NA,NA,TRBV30,CAWSQEGPQHF,TGTGCCTGGAGTCAGGAGGGGCCCCAGCATTTT
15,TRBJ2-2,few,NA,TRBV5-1,CASSFSVSDTGELFF,TGCGCCAGCAGCTTTAGCGTTTCGGACACCGGGGAGCTGTTTTTT